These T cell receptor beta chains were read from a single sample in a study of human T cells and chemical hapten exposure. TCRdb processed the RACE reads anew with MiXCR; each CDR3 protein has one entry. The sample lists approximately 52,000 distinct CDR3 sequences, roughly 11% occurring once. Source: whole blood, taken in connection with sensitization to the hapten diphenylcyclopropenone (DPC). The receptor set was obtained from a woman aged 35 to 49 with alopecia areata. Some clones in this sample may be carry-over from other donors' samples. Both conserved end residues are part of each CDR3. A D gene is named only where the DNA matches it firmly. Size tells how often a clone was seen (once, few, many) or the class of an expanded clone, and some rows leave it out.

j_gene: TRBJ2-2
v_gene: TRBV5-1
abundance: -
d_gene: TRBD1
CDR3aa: CASSLDGDRADTGELFF
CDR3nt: TGCGCCAGCAGCTTGGACGGGGACAGGGCGGACACCGGGGAGCTGTTTTTT

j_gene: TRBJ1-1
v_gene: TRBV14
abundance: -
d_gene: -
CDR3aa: CASSQVRGNTEAFF
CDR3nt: TGTGCCAGCAGCCAAGTCAGGGGGAACACTGAAGCTTTCTTT

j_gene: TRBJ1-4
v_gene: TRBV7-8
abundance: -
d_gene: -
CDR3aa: CASSLAAISNEKLFF
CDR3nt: TGTGCCAGCAGCTTAGCTGCTATCAGCAATGAAAAACTGTTTTTT

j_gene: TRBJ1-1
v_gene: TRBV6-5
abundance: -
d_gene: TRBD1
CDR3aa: CASSQTGDTEAFF
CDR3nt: TGTGCCAGCAGCCAAACAGGGGACACTGAAGCTTTCTTT

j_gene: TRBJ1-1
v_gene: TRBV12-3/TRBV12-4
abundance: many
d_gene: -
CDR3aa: CASSPGNTEAFF
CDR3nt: TGTGCCAGCAGCCCTGGGAACACTGAAGCTTTCTTT

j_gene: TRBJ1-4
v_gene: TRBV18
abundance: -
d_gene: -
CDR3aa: CASSPTVGLHNEKLFF
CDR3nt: TGTGCCAGCTCACCCACGGTCGGGTTGCATAATGAAAAACTGTTTTTT

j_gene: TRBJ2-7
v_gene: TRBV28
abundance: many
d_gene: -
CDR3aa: CASSPPSVRSEQYF
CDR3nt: TGTGCCAGCAGTCCCCCGAGCGTCCGGAGCGAGCAGTACTTC

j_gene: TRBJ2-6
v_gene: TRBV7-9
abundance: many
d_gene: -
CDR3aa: CASTGSGANVLTF
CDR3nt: TGTGCCAGCACGGGATCTGGGGCCAACGTCCTGACTTTC

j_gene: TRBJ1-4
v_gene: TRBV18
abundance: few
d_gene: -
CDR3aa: CASSPGRGNEKLFF
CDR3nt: TGTGCCAGCTCACCGGGGAGGGGTAATGAAAAACTGTTTTTT

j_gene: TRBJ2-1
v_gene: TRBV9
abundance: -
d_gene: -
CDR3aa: CASSVRAGMYNEQFF
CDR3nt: TGTGCCAGCAGCGTACGAGCGGGTATGTACAATGAGCAGTTCTTC

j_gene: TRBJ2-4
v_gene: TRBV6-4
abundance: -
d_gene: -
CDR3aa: CANGGRRNIQYF
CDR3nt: TGTGCCAACGGGGGACGGAGAAACATTCAGTACTTC

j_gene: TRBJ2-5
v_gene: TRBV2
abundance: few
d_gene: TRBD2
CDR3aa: CASSAGLAGVETQYF
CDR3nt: TGTGCCAGCAGCGCGGGACTAGCGGGGGTAGAGACCCAGTACTTC

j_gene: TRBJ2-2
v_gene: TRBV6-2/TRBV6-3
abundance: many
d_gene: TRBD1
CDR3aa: CASSPPYRGRSQLGELFF
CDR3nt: TGTGCCAGCAGTCCGCCTTACAGGGGGCGAAGTCAATTAGGGGAGCTGTTTTTT

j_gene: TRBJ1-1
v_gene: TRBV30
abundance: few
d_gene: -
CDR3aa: CAWSTGGDTEAFF
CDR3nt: TGTGCCTGGAGCACGGGGGGAGACACTGAAGCTTTCTTT

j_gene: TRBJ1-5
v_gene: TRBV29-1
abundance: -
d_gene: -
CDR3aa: CSAAEGGINQPQHF
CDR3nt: TGCAGCGCCGCGGAGGGGGGTATTAATCAGCCCCAGCATTTT

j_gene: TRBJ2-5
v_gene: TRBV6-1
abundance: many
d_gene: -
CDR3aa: CASSEGAGTQETQYF
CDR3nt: TGTGCCAGCAGTGAAGGGGCAGGTACACAAGAGACCCAGTACTTC

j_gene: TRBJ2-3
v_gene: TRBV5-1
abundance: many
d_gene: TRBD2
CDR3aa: CASSLRFQRGTDTQYF
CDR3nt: TGCGCCAGCAGCCTTCGGTTCCAGCGGGGTACAGATACGCAGTATTTT

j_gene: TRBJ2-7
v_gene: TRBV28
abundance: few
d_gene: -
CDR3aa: CASSWGDYEQYF
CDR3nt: TGTGCCAGCAGTTGGGGCGACTACGAGCAGTACTTC

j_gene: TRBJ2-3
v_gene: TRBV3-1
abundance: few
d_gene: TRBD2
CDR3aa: CASSRSGTSGITDTQYF
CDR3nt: TGTGCCAGCAGCCGTTCCGGGACTAGCGGGATCACAGATACGCAGTATTTT

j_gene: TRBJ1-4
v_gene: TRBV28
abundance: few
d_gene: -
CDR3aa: CASRWGGANEKLFF
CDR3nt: TGTGCCAGCAGATGGGGGGGAGCTAATGAAAAACTGTTTTTT

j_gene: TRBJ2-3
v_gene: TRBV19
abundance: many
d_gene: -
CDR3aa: CASSIGVGADTQYF
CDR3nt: TGTGCCAGTAGTATAGGGGTCGGCGCAGATACGCAGTATTTT

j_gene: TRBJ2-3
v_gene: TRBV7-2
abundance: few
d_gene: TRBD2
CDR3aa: CASSLAKSMRGGPDTQYF
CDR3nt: TGTGCCAGCAGCTTAGCGAAGTCGATGCGGGGGGGCCCGGATACGCAGTATTTT

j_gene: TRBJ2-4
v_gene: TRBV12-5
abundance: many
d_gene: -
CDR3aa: CASVGTWGDIQYF
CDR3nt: TGTGCTAGTGTTGGTACCTGGGGGGACATTCAGTACTTC

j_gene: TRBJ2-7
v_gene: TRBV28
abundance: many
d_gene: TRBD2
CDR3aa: CASGLGTSGGYYEQYF
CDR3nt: TGTGCCAGCGGTCTCGGGACTAGCGGGGGGTACTACGAGCAGTACTTC

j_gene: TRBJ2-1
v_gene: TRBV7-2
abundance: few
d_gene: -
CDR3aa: CASSLERDNEQFF
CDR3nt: TGTGCCAGCAGCTTAGAGAGGGATAATGAGCAGTTCTTC

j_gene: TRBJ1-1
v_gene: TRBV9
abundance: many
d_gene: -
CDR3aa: CASSAGSTEAFF
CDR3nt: TGTGCCAGCAGTGCAGGGTCCACTGAAGCTTTCTTT

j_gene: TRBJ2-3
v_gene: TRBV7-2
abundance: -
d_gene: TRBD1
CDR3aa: CASTRQGGPDTQYF
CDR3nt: TGTGCCAGCACCCGACAGGGGGGCCCAGATACGCAGTATTTT

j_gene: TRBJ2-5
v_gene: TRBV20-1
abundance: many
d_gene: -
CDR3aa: CSAIPGPGRETQYF
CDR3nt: TGCAGTGCTATCCCGGGCCCAGGGCGAGAGACCCAGTACTTC

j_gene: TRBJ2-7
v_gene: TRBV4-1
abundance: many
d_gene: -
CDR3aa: CASSQGPSDAYEQYF
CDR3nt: TGCGCCAGCAGCCAAGGCCCTTCGGACGCCTACGAGCAGTACTTC

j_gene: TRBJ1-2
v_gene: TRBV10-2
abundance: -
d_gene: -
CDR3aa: CASKGIATYGYTF
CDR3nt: TGCGCCAGCAAGGGGATTGCGACCTATGGCTACACCTTC

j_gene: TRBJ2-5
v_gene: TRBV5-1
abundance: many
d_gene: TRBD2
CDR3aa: CASSRSGRAQETQYF
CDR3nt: TGCGCCAGCAGCCGCAGCGGGAGGGCCCAAGAGACCCAGTACTTC

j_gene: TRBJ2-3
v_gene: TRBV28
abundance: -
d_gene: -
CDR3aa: CASSFTDTQYF
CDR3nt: TGTGCCAGCAGTTTTACAGATACGCAGTATTTT

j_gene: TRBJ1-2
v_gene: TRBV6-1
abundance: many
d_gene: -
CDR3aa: CASSRAANYGYTF
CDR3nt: TGTGCCAGCAGTAGGGCGGCTAACTATGGCTACACCTTC

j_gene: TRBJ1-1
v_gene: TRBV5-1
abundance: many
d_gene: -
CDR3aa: CASNPLVVGTEAFF
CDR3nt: TGCGCCAGCAACCCCTTGGTCGTCGGCACTGAAGCTTTCTTT

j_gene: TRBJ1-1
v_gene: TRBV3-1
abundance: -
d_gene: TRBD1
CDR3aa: CASSQVGQAFGFGTEAFF
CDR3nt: TGTGCCAGCAGCCAAGTGGGACAGGCTTTCGGCTTTGGCACTGAAGCTTTCTTT

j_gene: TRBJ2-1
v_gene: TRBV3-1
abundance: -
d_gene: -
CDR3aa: CASSQPAGDSYNEQFF
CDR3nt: TGTGCCAGCAGCCAACCCGCAGGGGATTCCTACAATGAGCAGTTCTTC

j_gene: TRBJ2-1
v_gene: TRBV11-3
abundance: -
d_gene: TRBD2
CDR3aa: CASSLDRRGGRAVDEQFF
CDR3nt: TGTGCCAGCAGCTTAGACCGCCGGGGCGGGAGGGCCGTGGATGAGCAGTTCTTC

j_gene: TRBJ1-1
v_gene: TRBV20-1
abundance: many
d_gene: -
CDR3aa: CSARDRDRDPFYAEAFF
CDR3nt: TGCAGTGCTAGAGATCGAGACAGAGACCCTTTCTATGCTGAAGCTTTCTTT

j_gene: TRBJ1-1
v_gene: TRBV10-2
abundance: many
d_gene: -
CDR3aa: CASSRTENTEAFF
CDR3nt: TGCGCCAGCAGTAGGACGGAGAACACTGAAGCTTTCTTT

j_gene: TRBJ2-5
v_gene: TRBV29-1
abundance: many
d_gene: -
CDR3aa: CSAGGETQYF
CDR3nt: TGCAGCGCCGGAGGGGAGACCCAGTACTTC

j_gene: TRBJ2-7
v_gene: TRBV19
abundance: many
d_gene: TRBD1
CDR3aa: CASSPGQAYEQYF
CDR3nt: TGTGCCAGTAGTCCGGGACAGGCTTACGAGCAGTACTTC

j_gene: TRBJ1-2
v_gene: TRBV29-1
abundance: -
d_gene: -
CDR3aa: CSVFQGSPYGYTF
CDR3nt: TGCAGCGTTTTCCAAGGGTCCCCCTATGGCTACACCTTC

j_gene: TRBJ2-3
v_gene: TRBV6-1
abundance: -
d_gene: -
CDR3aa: CASHDRLTDTQYF
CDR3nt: TGTGCCAGCCACGACAGATTGACAGATACGCAGTATTTT

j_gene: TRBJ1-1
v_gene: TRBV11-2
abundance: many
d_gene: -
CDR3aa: CASSLESGRTEAFF
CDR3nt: TGTGCCAGCAGCTTAGAATCGGGCAGGACTGAAGCTTTCTTT

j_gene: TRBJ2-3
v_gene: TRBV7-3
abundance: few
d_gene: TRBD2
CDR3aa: CASSLTPPTSGRRDTQYF
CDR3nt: TGTGCCAGCAGCTTAACGCCTCCGACTAGCGGGAGGAGGGATACGCAGTATTTT

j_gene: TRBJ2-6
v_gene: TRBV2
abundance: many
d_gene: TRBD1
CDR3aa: CASSDQGAFGANVLTF
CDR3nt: TGTGCCAGCAGTGACCAGGGGGCGTTTGGGGCCAACGTCCTGACTTTC